A single sample is the source of the 13 T cell receptor beta chains below, sequenced in a study of OX40 agonist ivuxolimab in advanced cancers. The method was immunoSEQ multiplex PCR; TCRdb's version includes in-frame clones alone and lacks a portion of them. Here the sample spans more than 35,000 clones, approximately 80% being singletons. The starting material was CD4+ or CD8+ T cells sorted from blood, obtained in a trial of the OX40 agonist ivuxolimab. These receptor sequences come from an adult with an advanced solid tumor such as melanoma, head and neck, liver or kidney cancer.

This clone was observed a few times. The chain carries TRBV18 and TRBJ1-5, with 8 bases that match TRBD1. This CDR3 is 17 amino acids long. V dropped 4 bases and J dropped 0; count of bases not matched to a gene: 8. The germline V gene has CDR1 KGHSH and CDR2 LQKENI. The CDR3 sequence is CASSLQGASASNQPQHF. CDR3 coding DNA: TGTGCCAGCTCACTCCAGGGGGCGAGCGCTAGCAATCAGCCCCAGCATTTT.

This chain joins TRBV5-1 and TRBJ2-1; TRBD2 matches 7 bases. The germline gives CDR1 SGHRS, CDR2 YFSETQ. The CDR3 spans 12 residues. V was pared by 4 bases and J by 10 bases, with 5 bases of the junction left unmatched. The DNA for the CDR3 is TGCGCCAGCAGCCCGAGACTAGCCGAGCAGTTCTTC. Protein sequence: CASSPRLAEQFF.

This chain joins TRBV6-5 and TRBJ1-2; 9 bases are a match to TRBD1. V dropped 6 bases and J dropped 4; count of bases not matched to a gene: 6. Per the germline V gene, CDR1 is MNHEY and CDR2 is SVGAGI. This CDR3 has 14 amino acids. The CDR3 protein is CASRMGQGIYGYTF. CDR3 bases: TGTGCCAGCAGGATGGGACAGGGTATCTATGGCTACACCTTC.

This clone was seen more than once but under ten times. The gene calls are TRBV11-2 and TRBJ1-1; no clear D. Deletions cut 5 bases from V and 5 bases from J, with 9 bases between. CDR1 is SGHAT and CDR2 is FQNNGV in the germline V gene. The CDR3 length is 12 residues. CDR3 residues: CASSPRETEAFF. The CDR3 nucleotides read TGTGCCAGCAGCCCTCGGGAAACTGAAGCTTTCTTT.

This clone appeared once. This chain connects TRBV10-1 to TRBJ2-7; D might be TRBD1 (6 bases). This CDR3 is 14 amino acids long. The germline V gene encodes CDR1 WNHNN and CDR2 SYGVQD (reference sequence). The V gene lost 3 bases and the J gene lost 2 bases, with 11 bases spanning the gap. The CDR3 nucleotides are TGCGCCAGCAGTGATACAGGGATCCCCTACGAGCAGTACTTC. It codes for CASSDTGIPYEQYF.

The CDR3 DNA reads TGTGCCAGCGGGGCAGGGAGCGCAGATACGCAGTATTTT. Translated: CASGAGSADTQYF. The rearrangement links TRBV9 to TRBJ2-3; TRBD1 or TRBD2 may be the D gene (5 bases each). The length of the CDR3 is 13 residues. Germline V gene lookup returns CDR1 SGDLS and CDR2 YYNGEE. V lost 7 bases, J lost 4 bases, and 13 bases lay in between.

The chain joins TRBV5-6 to TRBJ2-1; the D gene is possibly TRBD2 (5 bases). Looked up from germline, CDR1 is SGHDT and CDR2 is YYEEEE. This CDR3 spans 15 amino acids. V was pared by 3 bases and J by 0 bases, with 10 bases between. For the CDR3, the DNA is TGTGCCAGCAGCTCGGACTTTGACTCCTACAATGAGCAGTTCTTC. Translation: CASSSDFDSYNEQFF.

The rearrangement joins TRBV6-1 to TRBJ1-1; D gene ambiguous. The CDR3 has 14 amino acids. Germline-derived CDR1 and CDR2 are MNHNS and SASEGT. Trimming removed 3 bases from V and 0 bases from J, with 8 bases in between. Here the CDR3 DNA reads TGTGCCAGCAGTGAGCGGCAGCTGAACACTGAAGCTTTCTTT. This encodes CASSERQLNTEAFF.

V is TRBV28 and J is TRBJ2-1; D may be TRBD2 (6 bases). V gave up 2 bases and J gave up 3 bases, with 17 bases separating them. Germline assignment: CDR1 MDHEN and CDR2 SYDVKM. The CDR3 has 17 amino acids. The DNA of the CDR3 is TGTGCCAGCAGTTTACTATCTCCGCGACTAGGCTACAATGAGCAGTTCTTC. Protein sequence: CASSLLSPRLGYNEQFF.

The rearrangement joins TRBV4-3 to TRBJ2-3; D is ambiguous. CDR1 and CDR2 from the germline V gene are LGHNA and YSLEER. This CDR3 is 14 amino acids long. With 1 base removed from V and 2 bases from J, the gap between germline ends came to 7 bases. The CDR3 DNA is TGCGCCAGCAGCCAAGGAGTAAACACAGATACGCAGTATTTT. Its translation: CASSQGVNTDTQYF.

The J gene is TRBJ1-5, the V gene TRBV6-6; the match to TRBD1 covers 7 bases. J was trimmed by 4 bases and V by 5 bases; bases with no gene match: 5. The CDR3 runs 14 residues. Per germline, CDR1 MNHNY and CDR2 SVGAGI (reference sequence). The CDR3 sequence is CASSRQGLNQPQHF. In DNA, the CDR3 is TGTGCCAGCAGTCGACAGGGCCTAAATCAGCCCCAGCATTTT.

The chain links TRBV7-9 to TRBJ1-4; D possibly corresponds to TRBD1 (6 bases). Deletions cut 7 bases from V and 2 bases from J, with 17 bases between. The CDR3 runs to 16 residues. Germline V gene data show CDR1 as SEHNR and CDR2 as FQNEAQ (reference sequence). The DNA for the CDR3 is TGTGCCAGCACCGGGGTTGGGGGCGCGACTAATGAAAAACTGTTTTTT. Protein: CASTGVGGATNEKLFF.

The J gene is TRBJ1-2, the V gene TRBV11-2; D is unresolved. CDR3 length: 14 amino acids. Trimming removed 0 bases from V and 4 bases from J, with 9 bases in between. Germline V gene sequence: CDR1 SGHAT, CDR2 FQNNGV. Here the CDR3 reads CASSLEGISYGYTF. The DNA for the CDR3 is TGTGCCAGCAGCTTAGAAGGGATTTCCTATGGCTACACCTTC.